This TCR beta chain is from a study of cytomegalovirus exposure and HLA in healthy donors. Both 60 Vbeta primers and 13 Jbeta primers went into the PCR. Source study methods: In a later analysis, of approximately 81 million unique beta chains, roughly 9.9 million appeared in at least two donors. The repertoire was sequenced with immunoSEQ multiplex PCR; TCRdb's copy has only in-frame clones and lacks some. For V, J and clone size, that table is used; D and trimming come from the DNA. This repertoire shows 120,000 or so clones, about 10% found once; its top ten account for just over 4.5%. The CDR3 sequence is 13 residues long. V shed 3 bases and J shed 0 bases, with 8 bases lying between them. Germline CDR1 reads GTSNPN; CDR2 reads SVGIG (reference sequence). Study conclusions and caveats: Across donors, most TCRs were seen rarely, yet some public ones were widespread. There were several of the most significant clusters that appeared linked to common viral pathogens in a later analysis.

The sample holds a few counts of this clone. Its antigen is unknown. The rearrangement links TRBV30 to TRBJ1-1; the D is unclear. This receptor was taken from a woman between 18 and 29 years old in good health and CMV-seropositive. Material for sequencing was PBMCs. The CDR3 region has the DNA TGTGCCTGGAGCTCGGCGGTGAACACTGAAGCTTTCTTT. Protein: CAWSSAVNTEAFF. The full variable domain, completed using reference TRBV30 and TRBJ1-1, is SQTIHQWPATLVQPVGSPLSLECTVEGTSNPNLYWYRQAAGRGLQLLFYSVGIGQISSEVPQNLSASRPQDRQFILSSKKLLLSDSGFYLCAWSSAVNTEAFFGQGTRLTVV.